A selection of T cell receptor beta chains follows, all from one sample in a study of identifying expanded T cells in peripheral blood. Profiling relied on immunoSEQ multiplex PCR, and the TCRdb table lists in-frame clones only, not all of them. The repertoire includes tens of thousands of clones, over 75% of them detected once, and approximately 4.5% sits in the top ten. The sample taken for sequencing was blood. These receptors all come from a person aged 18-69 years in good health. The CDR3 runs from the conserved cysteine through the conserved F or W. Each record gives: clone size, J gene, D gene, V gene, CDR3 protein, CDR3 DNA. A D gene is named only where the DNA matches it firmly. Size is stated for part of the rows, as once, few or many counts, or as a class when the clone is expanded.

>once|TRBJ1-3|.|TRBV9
CASSVGGYSGNTIYF
TGTGCCAGCAGCGTAGGGGGGTACTCTGGAAACACCATATATTTT
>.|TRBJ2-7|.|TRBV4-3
CASSPTRGRPYEQYF
TGCGCCAGCAGCCCTACCCGGGGGAGACCCTACGAGCAGTACTTC
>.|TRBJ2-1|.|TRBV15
CATSRDSEGGPRQFF
TGTGCCACCAGCAGAGATTCAGAGGGGGGGCCACGGCAGTTCTTC
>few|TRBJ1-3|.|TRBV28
CASSPSGGTGNTIYF
TGTGCCAGCAGTCCCAGTGGGGGAACTGGAAACACCATATATTTT
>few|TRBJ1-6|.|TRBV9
CASSARSGRANSPLHF
TGTGCCAGCAGCGCACGAAGCGGACGGGCGAATTCACCCCTCCACTTT
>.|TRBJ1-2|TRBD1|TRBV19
CASSWTGNYGYTF
TGTGCCAGTAGTTGGACAGGGAACTATGGCTACACCTTC
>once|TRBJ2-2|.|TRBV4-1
CASSQVGGRSSGELFF
TGCGCCAGCAGCCAAGTGGGGGGCAGATCGAGCGGGGAGCTGTTTTTT
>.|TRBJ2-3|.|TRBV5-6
CASSLAGADTQYF
TGTGCCAGCAGCTTGGCCGGGGCAGATACGCAGTATTTT
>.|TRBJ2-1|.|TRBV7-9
CASSLTDEQFF
TGTGCCAGCAGCTTAACCGATGAGCAGTTCTTC
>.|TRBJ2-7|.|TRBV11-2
CASSRQGGYEQYF
TGTGCCAGCAGCCGGCAGGGGGGTTACGAGCAGTACTTC
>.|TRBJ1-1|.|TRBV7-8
CASSPRGGAKVEAFF
TGTGCCAGCAGCCCCCGGGGTGGGGCTAAGGTTGAAGCTTTCTTT
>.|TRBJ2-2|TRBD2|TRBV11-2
CASSPGLAGLTGELFF
TGTGCCAGCAGCCCGGGACTAGCGGGTCTGACCGGGGAGCTGTTTTTT
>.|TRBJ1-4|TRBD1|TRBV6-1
CASSDRQGMEKLFF
TGTGCCAGCAGTGACCGACAGGGTATGGAAAAACTGTTTTTT
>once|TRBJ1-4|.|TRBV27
CASSLIQGRPNEKLFF
TGTGCCAGCAGTTTGATTCAAGGGAGACCTAATGAAAAACTGTTTTTT
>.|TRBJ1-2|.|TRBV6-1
CASGLTNYGYTF
TGTGCCAGCGGGTTGACTAACTATGGCTACACCTTC
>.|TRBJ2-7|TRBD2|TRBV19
CASSPSGGVRLYEQYF
TGTGCCAGTAGCCCTAGCGGGGGAGTCCGACTTTACGAGCAGTACTTC
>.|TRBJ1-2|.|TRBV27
CATAGTNYGYTF
TGTGCCACCGCCGGGACTAATTATGGCTACACCTTC
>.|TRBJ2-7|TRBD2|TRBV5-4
CASSFESGGITYEQYF
TGTGCCAGCAGCTTTGAAAGCGGGGGGATTACCTACGAGCAGTACTTC
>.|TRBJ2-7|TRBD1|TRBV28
CASSATSGTGYTEQYF
TGTGCCAGCAGTGCAACCTCCGGGACAGGGTACACCGAGCAGTACTTC
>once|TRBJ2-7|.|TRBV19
CASSQQGRYEQYF
TGTGCCAGTAGTCAACAAGGGCGTTACGAGCAGTACTTC
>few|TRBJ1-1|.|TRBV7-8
CASSFRTLGAEAFF
TGTGCCAGCAGCTTTCGGACCTTGGGAGCGGAAGCTTTCTTT
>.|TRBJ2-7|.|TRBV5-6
CASSLDREYEQYF
TGTGCCAGCAGCTTGGACAGGGAATACGAGCAGTACTTC
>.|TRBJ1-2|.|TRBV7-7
CASSLSREKGKSRGYTF
TGTGCCAGCAGCTTAAGCCGGGAGAAGGGGAAGTCTCGTGGCTACACCTTC
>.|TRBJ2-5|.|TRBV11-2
CASKGEETQYF
TGTGCCAGCAAGGGGGAGGAGACCCAGTACTTC
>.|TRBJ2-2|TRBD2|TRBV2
CASRPGLAGPSGELFF
TGTGCCAGCAGACCCGGACTAGCGGGACCGTCCGGGGAGCTGTTTTTT
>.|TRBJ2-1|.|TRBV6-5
CASSYSSGSSYNEQFF
TGTGCCAGCAGTTACTCTAGCGGAAGCTCCTACAATGAGCAGTTCTTC
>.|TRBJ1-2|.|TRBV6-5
CASSYSYREGYGYTF
TGTGCCAGCAGTTACTCCTACCGAGAAGGCTATGGCTACACCTTC
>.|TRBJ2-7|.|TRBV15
CATSRDFLEGQYF
TGTGCCACCAGCAGAGACTTCCTCGAGGGGCAGTACTTC
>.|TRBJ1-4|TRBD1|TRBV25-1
CASSLRTGGVATNEKLFF
TGTGCCAGCAGTTTGAGGACAGGGGGCGTAGCAACTAATGAAAAACTGTTTTTT
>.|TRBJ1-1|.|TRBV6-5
CASSMQGSWTEAFF
TGTGCCAGCAGTATGCAGGGTTCATGGACTGAAGCTTTCTTT
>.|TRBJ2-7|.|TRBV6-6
CASSPPGRSYEQYF
TGTGCCAGCAGTCCACCCGGACGGAGTTACGAGCAGTACTTC
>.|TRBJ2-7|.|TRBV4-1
CASSQDGGRRTYEQYF
TGCGCCAGCAGCCAAGATGGCGGCCGCAGGACCTACGAGCAGTACTTC
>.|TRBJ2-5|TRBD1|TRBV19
CASSQGTGGFWETQYF
TGTGCCAGTAGTCAAGGGACAGGGGGCTTCTGGGAGACCCAGTACTTC
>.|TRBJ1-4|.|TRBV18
CASSPRQTTTNEKLFF
TGTGCCAGCTCACCACGGCAGACTACAACTAATGAAAAACTGTTTTTT
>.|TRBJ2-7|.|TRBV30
CAWSVLNEQYF
TGTGCCTGGAGTGTACTAAACGAGCAGTACTTC
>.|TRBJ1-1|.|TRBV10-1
CASSESWGNTEAFF
TGCGCCAGCAGTGAGTCGTGGGGGAACACTGAAGCTTTCTTT
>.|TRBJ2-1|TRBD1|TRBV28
CASSLSFLDRRGNEQFF
TGTGCCAGCAGTTTATCTTTCTTGGACAGGAGAGGCAATGAGCAGTTCTTC
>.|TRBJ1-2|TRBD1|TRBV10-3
CAILPTGEDYGYTF
TGTGCCATCCTTCCGACAGGGGAAGACTATGGCTACACCTTC
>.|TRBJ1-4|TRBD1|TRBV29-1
CSAGTGGVEKLFF
TGCAGCGCCGGGACAGGGGGAGTCGAAAAACTGTTTTTT
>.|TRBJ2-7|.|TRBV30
CAWSRFRYGTPYEQYF
TGTGCCTGGAGTCGGTTTCGGTACGGGACTCCCTACGAGCAGTACTTC
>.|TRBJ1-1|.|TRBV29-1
CSVALTTGRTEAFF
TGCAGCGTTGCCTTAACGACCGGGAGGACTGAAGCTTTCTTT
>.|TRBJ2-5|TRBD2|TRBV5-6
CASSLGLAPETQYF
TGTGCCAGCAGCTTGGGACTAGCCCCAGAGACCCAGTACTTC
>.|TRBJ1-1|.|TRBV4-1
CASSQEQTGWGEAFF
TGCGCCAGCAGCCAAGAACAGACAGGATGGGGTGAAGCTTTCTTT